This is a list of T cell receptor beta chains from one sample in a study of blood T cell repertoires in COVID-19. Repertoires were generated with immunoSEQ multiplex PCR, while TCRdb's copy carries only in-frame clones and drops some. The sample contains about 200,000 clones, roughly 86% of which appear only once. Source material: peripheral blood. These receptor sequences come from a man younger than 35 with active or convalescent COVID-19. Each CDR3 is given with its conserved first and last residue. The order of the fields is J gene, V gene, D gene, clone size, CDR3 protein, CDR3 DNA. D genes are given only for firm matches. Expanded clones get a size class; other rows say once, few or many, or leave the size out.

TRBJ2-7,TRBV9,TRBD2,once,CASSREGDYEQYF,TGTGCCAGCAGCCGGGAGGGGGACTACGAGCAGTACTTC
TRBJ2-3,TRBV9,NA,NA,CASSVFSGTDTQYF,TGTGCCAGCAGCGTATTCAGCGGTACAGATACGCAGTATTTT
TRBJ2-1,TRBV10-2,TRBD2,NA,CASRGASGSYNEQFF,TGCGCCAGCAGGGGGGCTAGCGGGAGTTACAATGAGCAGTTCTTC
TRBJ2-1,TRBV5-4,TRBD2,NA,CASSTRTSGGAGEQFF,TGTGCCAGCAGCACCCGGACTAGCGGGGGGGCCGGTGAGCAGTTCTTC
TRBJ2-1,TRBV24-1,TRBD1,NA,CATSDPTGTDDEQFF,TGTGCCACCAGTGATCCTACCGGGACAGACGATGAGCAGTTCTTC
TRBJ2-7,TRBV7-2,TRBD2,NA,CASSLAAGGSYEQYF,TGTGCCAGCAGCTTAGCGGCGGGAGGATCCTACGAGCAGTACTTC
TRBJ1-2,TRBV25-1,NA,NA,CASSQGYGYTF,TGTGCCAGCAGTCAGGGATATGGCTACACCTTC
TRBJ2-7,TRBV19,NA,NA,CASGPQGSTEQYF,TGTGCCAGTGGCCCGCAGGGGTCCACCGAGCAGTACTTC
TRBJ1-1,TRBV5-1,NA,NA,CASSLPTGTDTEAFF,TGCGCCAGCAGCCTACCGACAGGTACGGACACTGAAGCTTTCTTT
TRBJ2-3,TRBV14,TRBD1,NA,CASSSQKGALSDTQYF,TGTGCCAGCAGCTCACAAAAGGGGGCTCTCTCAGATACGCAGTATTTT
TRBJ1-4,TRBV5-1,NA,NA,CASSLGQTEKLFF,TGCGCCAGCAGCTTGGGACAGACCGAAAAACTGTTTTTT
TRBJ2-4,TRBV19,TRBD2,NA,CASSTSGGAKNIQYF,TGTGCCAGTAGTACTAGCGGGGGAGCCAAAAACATTCAGTACTTC
TRBJ2-1,TRBV5-1,TRBD2,NA,CASSLGPSGSSYNEQFF,TGCGCCAGCAGCTTGGGACCCAGCGGGAGTTCCTACAATGAGCAGTTCTTC
TRBJ1-1,TRBV21-1,NA,NA,CASKRQGDTEAFF,TGTGCCAGCAAACGACAGGGAGACACTGAAGCTTTCTTT
TRBJ1-6,TRBV4-2,TRBD1,NA,CASSQGTGGAGGMDSPLHF,TGTGCCAGCAGCCAAGGAACAGGGGGCGCGGGGGGTATGGATTCACCCCTCCACTTT
TRBJ1-2,TRBV14,TRBD1,NA,CASSPRQGNYGYTF,TGTGCCAGCAGCCCTCGACAGGGAAACTATGGCTACACCTTC